This TCR beta chain comes out of a study of cytomegalovirus exposure and HLA in healthy donors. Overall study context: Findings of an earlier analysis included around 100 million unique TCR beta sequences from 180 million or so T cells.

Researchers ran the PCR with 60 Vbeta and 13 Jbeta primers. Using immunoSEQ multiplex PCR, the repertoire was profiled, and TCRdb retains in-frame clones only, with some absent. The sample lists 100,000 to 150,000 clones, about 68% occurring once. As to this clone: The antigen is undetermined.

This CDR3 has 15 residues. Germline CDR1 SGHVS, CDR2 FNYEAQ. V lost 7 bases to trimming and J lost 7 bases; unmatched junction nucleotides: 8. Study-level results: One later analysis reportedly identified an Asian-associated ancestry cluster that showed fewer N-insertions than the roughly 620-donor mean.

The rearrangement joins TRBV7-6 to TRBJ1-6; 9 positions match TRBD1. Sequenced: PBMCs. This TCR was sampled from a man aged 40-49 years in good health and CMV-seropositive. The DNA of the CDR3 is TGTGCCAGCACACCTAGGACAGGGGAAAATTCACCCCTCCACTTT. It encodes CASTPRTGENSPLHF.